One sample yielded the 21 T cell receptor beta chains listed below, sequenced in a study of T-cell reconstitution after alpha-beta-depleted transplantation in children. Construction of the TCRbeta library involved unique molecular identifiers. From the PCR reads, TCRdb called clonotypes with MiXCR, one entry per CDR3 protein. This sample has about 540,000 distinct CDR3 sequences, with approximately 20% found just once. The sample here was PBMCs from the stem cell graft donor, taken from the stem cell graft. These receptors were collected from a human donor who donated a stem cell graft to a child with acute lymphoblastic leukemia.

This clonotype was seen ten or more times. The rearrangement uses TRBV5-1 and TRBJ2-7; D possibly matches TRBD1 or TRBD2 (5 bases each). The CDR3 covers 13 residues. Trimming took 7 bases from V and 3 from J, leaving 14 bases between them. Germline V gene data show CDR1 as SGHRS and CDR2 as YFSETQ. The CDR3 region is CASVGDVFYEQYF. The CDR3, as DNA: TGCGCCAGCGTTGGGGACGTCTTCTACGAGCAGTACTTC.

This clonotype was detected a few times. The chain has TRBV16 and TRBJ2-3, with D tentatively TRBD1 (5 bases). CDR1 is KGHSY, CDR2 FQNENV, per germline. Trimming removed 6 bases from V and 2 bases from J, with 12 bases in between. The CDR3 is 14 residues long. CDR3 DNA: TGTGCCAGCAGAGGGGCAGTACTCACAGATACGCAGTATTTT. Protein product: CASRGAVLTDTQYF.

On this clonotype itself: An end of the junction does not agree with germline; a read error may underlie this. This rearrangement joins TRBV7-9 to TRBJ1-2; the D is unclear. The CDR3 contains 16 residues. Germline CDR1 reads SEHNR; CDR2 reads FQNEAQ (reference sequence). The CDR3 loop is CASSVAGATAEGGYTF. The CDR3 DNA is TGTGCCAGCAGCGTAGCGGGAGCCACGGCCGAAGGAGGCTACACCTTC.

The V gene is TRBV7-3, the J gene TRBJ2-1; D unresolved. Germline CDR1 SGHTA, CDR2 FQGTGA. The CDR3 spans 15 residues. The V end was cut by 5 bases, the J end by 5 bases, with 16 bases between. The CDR3 here is CASSPAGATDNEQFF. The DNA for the CDR3 is TGTGCCAGCAGCCCAGCCGGAGCCACCGACAATGAGCAGTTCTTC. Drawing the rest from reference TRBV7-3 and TRBJ2-1, the complete variable domain is GAGVSQTPSNKVTEKGKYVELRCDPISGHTALYWYRQSLGQGPEFLIYFQGTGAADDSGLPNDRFFAVRPEGSVSTLKIQRTERGDSAVYLCASSPAGATDNEQFFGPGTRLTVL.

This clonotype was observed a few times. The chain employs TRBV5-1 and TRBJ2-2; tentatively, D is TRBD1 or TRBD2 (5 bases each). In germline, CDR1 is SGHRS, CDR2 YFSETQ. V lost 5 bases, J lost 5 bases, and 19 bases lay in between. The CDR3 sequence is 16 residues long. In nucleotides, the CDR3 is TGCGCCAGCAGTGCAGGGAGCACTCGTCGGACCGGGGAGCTGTTTTTT. This translates into CASSAGSTRRTGELFF.

This clonotype occurred a few times. The chain is built from TRBV5-1 and TRBJ1-1, with D possibly TRBD1 on 6 matching bases. Germline V gene lookup returns CDR1 SGHRS and CDR2 YFSETQ. CDR3 length: 14 amino acids. Trimming removed 4 bases from V and 0 bases from J, with 10 bases in between. The CDR3 DNA follows: TGCGCCAGCAGCAAGGGGGGGATGAACACTGAAGCTTTCTTT. Protein product: CASSKGGMNTEAFF.

V and J are TRBV29-1 and TRBJ1-1; D is possibly TRBD1 (6 bases). From germline, CDR1 is SQVTM and CDR2 ANQGSEA. Trimming removed 6 bases from V and 5 bases from J, with 16 bases in between. The CDR3 has 13 amino acids. This CDR3 is CSVKTGLGTEAFF. The CDR3, as DNA: TGCAGCGTGAAAACAGGGTTGGGGACTGAAGCTTTCTTT.

This chain links TRBV20-1 with TRBJ2-1; D is unclear. The CDR3 totals 15 residues. V gave up 4 bases and J gave up 3 bases, with 16 bases separating them. The germline V gene encodes CDR1 DFQATT and CDR2 SNEGSKA (reference sequence). The CDR3: CSAIGHKIGYNEQFF. The CDR3 DNA is TGCAGTGCTATTGGCCATAAGATTGGCTACAATGAGCAGTTCTTC.

This clonotype was seen only a few times. The J gene is TRBJ2-7, the V gene TRBV12-3 or TRBV12-4; TRBD1 aligns across 7 bases. The CDR3 spans 12 residues. Germline trimming cut 5 bases from V and 10 bases from J; bases unmatched to any gene: 8. The CDR3 here is CASSLGQAIQYF. In nucleotides, the CDR3 is TGTGCCAGCAGTCTAGGACAGGCTATACAGTACTTC.

This clonotype has a handful of counts. The chain carries TRBV6-2 or TRBV6-3 and TRBJ2-5; 7 nucleotides align to TRBD1. Germline V gene data show CDR1 as MNHEY and CDR2 as SVGEGT. J was trimmed by 1 base and V by 0 bases; bases with no gene match: 5. The CDR3 has 16 amino acids. This CDR3 is CASSYSLRGIQETQYF. The CDR3 DNA reads TGTGCCAGCAGTTACTCTCTCAGGGGGATCCAAGAGACCCAGTACTTC.

This chain joins TRBV5-6 and TRBJ2-3; maybe TRBD2 (5 bases). V was clipped by 1 base and J by 3 bases, with 9 bases between them. Looked up from germline, CDR1 is SGHDT and CDR2 is YYEEEE. CDR3 length: 14 residues. The CDR3 spells CASSLIALTDTQYF. The CDR3 nucleotides read TGTGCCAGCAGCTTGATAGCGTTGACAGATACGCAGTATTTT.

This chain links TRBV30 with TRBJ1-1; D is unresolved. In germline, CDR1 is GTSNPN, CDR2 SVGIG (reference sequence). Deletions cut 3 bases from V and 2 bases from J, with 7 bases between. The CDR3 is 12 residues long. The CDR3 nucleotides are TGTGCCTGGAGCCTTTCCAACACTGAAGCTTTCTTT. Translating gives CAWSLSNTEAFF.

This clonotype was observed once. The gene calls are TRBV5-1 and TRBJ2-2; 14 bases map to TRBD2. The V gene's germline CDR1 is SGHRS and CDR2 YFSETQ. The trim removed 7 bases at V and 7 bases at J, leaving 6 bases unmatched. The CDR3 is 15 residues long. CDR3 nucleotide sequence: TGCGCCAGCTCCGGGACTAGCGGGAGAAGCGGGGAGCTGTTTTTT. Protein sequence: CASSGTSGRSGELFF.

V gene TRBV18 combines with J gene TRBJ2-1; 10 bases match TRBD2. The CDR3 spans 18 residues. The germline gives CDR1 KGHSH, CDR2 LQKENI. V lost 2 bases, J lost 5 bases, and 12 bases stayed unmatched. As DNA, the CDR3 is TGTGCCAGCTCACCATTGCAGTGGAGGACTAGCGGCAACAATGAGCAGTTCTTC. Protein: CASSPLQWRTSGNNEQFF.

This clonotype appeared a few times. This chain uses TRBV28 with TRBJ1-1; TRBD1 matches at 8 bases. After removal of 1 base from V and 7 bases from J, the junction contained 5 bases not matched to a gene. CDR3 length equals 14 residues. Germline V CDR1 and CDR2: MDHEN, SYDVKM. CDR3 coding DNA: TGTGCCAGCAGTTTATCCCGCGGACAGGGTGAAGCTTTCTTT. Protein sequence: CASSLSRGQGEAFF.

Only a few counts were recorded for this clonotype. This sequence joins TRBV4-1 and TRBJ2-7; D call uncertain. Trimming pared 5 bases from V and 4 bases from J, leaving 9 bases between. CDR3 size: 12 residues. Germline CDR1 is MGHRA and CDR2 is YSYEKL. The CDR3 DNA sequence: TGCGCCAGCAGCGGGTCGGCGTACGAGCAGTACTTC. Translating gives CASSGSAYEQYF.

This clonotype was seen a handful of times. The rearrangement joins TRBV27 to TRBJ2-2, with 13 positions matching TRBD2. CDR1 and CDR2 (germline): MNHEY, SMNVEV (reference sequence). Trimming took 8 bases from V and 1 from J; bases not matched to a gene: 4. The CDR3 contains 16 residues. As DNA, the CDR3 is TGTGCCAGCTGGGGACTAGCGGGACGGAACACCGGGGAGCTGTTTTTT. Its protein product is CASWGLAGRNTGELFF.

This chain links TRBV9 with TRBJ1-1, with a tentative D call TRBD1 (5 bases). The CDR3 runs 15 residues. Trimming stripped 2 bases from V and 5 bases from J, with 16 bases between. Germline CDR1 reads SGDLS; CDR2 reads YYNGEE. CDR3 coding DNA: TGTGCCAGCAGCGTGGTTTCAGGGTCCGTTACTGAAGCTTTCTTT. Residues: CASSVVSGSVTEAFF.

V is TRBV27 and J is TRBJ1-5, with TRBD1 as a possible D gene (6 bases). The CDR3 covers 16 residues. The V end was cut by 6 bases, the J end by 3 bases, with 18 bases between. CDR1 MNHEY and CDR2 SMNVEV come from the germline V gene (reference sequence). CDR3 nucleotides: TGTGCCAGCAGGCCAAGTGGGGGCTGGGACAATCAGCCCCAGCATTTT. Translating it yields CASRPSGGWDNQPQHF.

This clonotype was counted a few times. The chain has TRBV6-1 and TRBJ2-1; no reliable D call. This CDR3 has 15 amino acids. Germline V gene data show CDR1 as MNHNS and CDR2 as SASEGT. The V end was cut by 4 bases, the J end by 9 bases, with 19 bases between. CDR3: CASSAPGPVWREQFF. The CDR3 nucleotides are TGTGCCAGCAGTGCTCCGGGCCCCGTCTGGCGTGAGCAGTTCTTC.

The V and J genes are TRBV2 and TRBJ2-7; D gene ambiguous. CDR3 length equals 13 residues. From germline, CDR1 is SNHLY and CDR2 FYNNEI. The ends were cut back, 4 bases at V and 3 bases at J, with 10 bases in the middle. The CDR3 sequence is CASSAEPHYEQYF. The CDR3 DNA follows: TGTGCCAGCAGTGCTGAGCCCCACTACGAGCAGTACTTC.